Presented here are 5 T cell receptor beta chains from one specimen sequenced in a study of cytomegalovirus exposure and HLA in healthy donors. Primers: 60 Vbeta forward and 13 Jbeta reverse. Sequenced by immunoSEQ multiplex PCR; TCRdb stores in-frame clones only, minus some. The table shows about 120,000 clones, with over 75% occurring only once. Sequenced sample: PBMCs. The source of these receptors is a man aged 35 to 55 in good health and CMV-seronegative.

The chain is built from TRBV6-5 and TRBJ2-1; 9 bases fit TRBD1. Germline CDR1 is MNHEY and CDR2 is SVGAGI. V lost 0 bases to trimming and J lost 9 bases; unmatched junction nucleotides: 9. The CDR3 is 16 residues long. CDR3 nucleotide sequence: TGTGCCAGCAGTTACTCTTTCTGGACAGGGGAATCTGAGCAGTTCTTC. It encodes CASSYSFWTGESEQFF.

This chain joins TRBV20-1 and TRBJ1-5; no firm D call. Trimming took off 5 bases at V and 7 bases at J, with 6 bases between the two ends. The CDR3 covers 10 residues. Germline V gene lookup returns CDR1 DFQATT and CDR2 SNEGSKA (reference sequence). The CDR3 spells CSAGLQPQHF. The CDR3 DNA reads TGCAGTGCTGGACTGCAGCCCCAGCATTTT.

This clone was observed a few times. The chain has TRBV7-2 and TRBJ2-7; 11 positions match TRBD2. The CDR3 runs to 14 residues. The V and J ends lost 2 bases and 4 bases, in that order; junction bases with no gene match: 1. Germline loops: CDR1 SGHTA, CDR2 FQGNSA. The CDR3 coding sequence is TGTGCCAGCAGCTTACTAGCGGGAGGTTACGAGCAGTACTTC. Encoded protein: CASSLLAGGYEQYF.

The V call is TRBV18, the J call TRBJ1-5, with D tentatively TRBD1 (5 bases). The CDR3 spans 17 residues. Looked up from germline, CDR1 is KGHSH and CDR2 is LQKENI. The V end lost 3 bases, the J end lost 6 bases, and 21 bases lay between the germline ends. The DNA of the CDR3 is TGTGCCAGCTCACCTCGACCGATTGGCAGGGTGGTTCAGCCCCAGCATTTT. This translates into CASSPRPIGRVVQPQHF.

The chain employs TRBV2 and TRBJ2-3; TRBD1 aligns across 8 bases. This CDR3 is built from 15 residues. Germline-derived CDR1 and CDR2 are SNHLY and FYNNEI. V trimming: 6 bases; J trimming: 1 base; junction bases outside the gene matches: 6. As DNA, the CDR3 is TGTGCCAGCAGCGACCCGGGACAGGGCACAGATACGCAGTATTTT. It is translated as CASSDPGQGTDTQYF.